This TCR beta chain was obtained from a study of response to subunit inactivated influenza vaccine. General study findings and limits: Few new T cells, the authors suggested, are recruited by each seasonal influenza vaccination.

This clonotype showed up many times. The target antigen is unknown. TCRdb fed the RT-PCR reads into MiXCR, producing one record per CDR3 protein. The sample carries a few hundred thousand distinct CDR3 sequences, approximately 7.8% recorded once. There are 14 residues in the CDR3. The V end lost 6 bases, the J end lost 4 bases, and 13 bases lay between the germline ends. Here the sequenced sample was PBMCs from blood, taken about 24 months after vaccination. The genes are TRBV12-3 or TRBV12-4 and TRBJ2-1; D tentatively reads TRBD1 or TRBD2 (5 bases each). This receptor was identified in a man aged 50-75 years who received an inactivated influenza vaccine. The CDR3 sequence: CASRYRDAYNEQFF. The CDR3 region has the DNA TGTGCCAGCAGGTACCGGGACGCGTACAATGAGCAGTTCTTC.